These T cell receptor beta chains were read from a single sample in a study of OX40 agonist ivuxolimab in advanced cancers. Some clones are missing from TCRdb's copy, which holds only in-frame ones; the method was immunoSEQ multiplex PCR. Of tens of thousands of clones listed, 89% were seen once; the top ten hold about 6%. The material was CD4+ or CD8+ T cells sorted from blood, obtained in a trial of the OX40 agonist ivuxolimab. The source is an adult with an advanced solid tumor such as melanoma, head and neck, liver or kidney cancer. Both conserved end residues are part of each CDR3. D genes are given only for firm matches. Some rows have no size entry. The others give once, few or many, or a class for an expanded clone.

TGCGCCAGCACTTCCGCAGAGGGGGGGCGGACTGAAGCTTTCTTT CASTSAEGGRTEAFF NA TRBJ1-1 NA TRBV5-1
TGTGCCAGCAGCGTGGGACTAGCGGGCCCCAATGAGCAGTTCTTC CASSVGLAGPNEQFF TRBD2 TRBJ2-1 NA TRBV7-7
TGTGCCAGCACCCTGGGGGCGTACAATGAGCAGTTCTTC CASTLGAYNEQFF NA TRBJ2-1 NA TRBV28
TGTGCCACTTCCGGGACTAGCGGATACAATGAGCAGTTCTTC CATSGTSGYNEQFF TRBD2 TRBJ2-1 NA TRBV27
TGTGCCAGCATGAGAGAGAGCACAGATACGCAGTATTTT CASMRESTDTQYF NA TRBJ2-3 NA TRBV6-5
TGCGCCAGCAGTGACACGGTCTCTAACTATGGCTACACCTTC CASSDTVSNYGYTF NA TRBJ1-2 few TRBV10-2
TGTGCCAGCAGCTTGGCCTTTGGCGGGAATCCTCTCGGTGAGCAGTTCTTC CASSLAFGGNPLGEQFF NA TRBJ2-1 NA TRBV7-8
TGCGCCAGCAGCCCGAACGGAGACAGGCGCTCTGGAAACACCATATATTTT CASSPNGDRRSGNTIYF NA TRBJ1-3 NA TRBV4-1
TGTGCCAGCAGTTACGACATAACTTATGGCTACACCTTC CASSYDITYGYTF NA TRBJ1-2 NA TRBV6-5
TGTGCCAGCAGCTTAGTCCCACTAAACCCAGATACGCAGTATTTT CASSLVPLNPDTQYF NA TRBJ2-3 NA TRBV7-2
TGCAGCGTCTTATCGGGACAGGGGGCGGGTGGGGCCAACGTCCTGACTTTC CSVLSGQGAGGANVLTF TRBD1 TRBJ2-6 NA TRBV29-1
TGTGCCAGCAGCGGGACAGCGGGATCACCCCTCCACTTT CASSGTAGSPLHF TRBD1 TRBJ1-6 NA TRBV5-8
TGCGCCAGCAGCTTGGCCGGTGAAGCTTTCTTT CASSLAGEAFF NA TRBJ1-1 NA TRBV5-1
TGTGCCAGCAGCGTTGGTGGGACCAGGCTCTACAATGAGCAGTTCTTC CASSVGGTRLYNEQFF NA TRBJ2-1 NA TRBV9
TGTGCCAGCACCGAGAGGACCGAGTATCAGCCCCAGCATTTT CASTERTEYQPQHF NA TRBJ1-5 NA TRBV6-1
TGTGCCAGCAGCTCCGGACTAGCGGGAGTATTAATTTCTGGGGAGCTGTTTTTT CASSSGLAGVLISGELFF TRBD2 TRBJ2-2 NA TRBV7-6
TGTGCCAGCAGCTTGGTAGGCACCGGGGAGCTGTTTTTT CASSLVGTGELFF NA TRBJ2-2 NA TRBV5-4
TGTGCCAGCAGCTTAGACGATGGGGAGGGGGAACAAGAGACCCAGTACTTC CASSLDDGEGEQETQYF NA TRBJ2-5 NA TRBV13
TGTGCCATCGGCTACGCGCACAATGAGCAGTTCTTC CAIGYAHNEQFF NA TRBJ2-1 NA TRBV10-3
TGTGCCAGCAGCTTGGACAGCTTAGCCAAAAACATTCAGTACTTC CASSLDSLAKNIQYF NA TRBJ2-4 NA TRBV5-6
TGTGCCAGCAGCTTAGGCAGGGATGGAGTTGATACGCAGTATTTT CASSLGRDGVDTQYF NA TRBJ2-3 NA TRBV7-6
TGCAGCGTTGAGACAGGGGTAAACTATGGCTACACCTTC CSVETGVNYGYTF TRBD1 TRBJ1-2 NA TRBV29-1
TGTGCCAGCAGTTCGTGGACAGGCCTGGGGGAGACCCAGTACTTC CASSSWTGLGETQYF TRBD1 TRBJ2-5 NA TRBV6-5
TGTGCCAGCAGTTTGAGCGGAGGAAACTCCTACGAGCAGTACTTC CASSLSGGNSYEQYF NA TRBJ2-7 NA TRBV27
TGTGCCAGCGGGGGACTGGCGTACGAGCAGTACTTC CASGGLAYEQYF NA TRBJ2-7 NA TRBV27
TGCGCCAGCAGCCATGGGGCCGGGACGGACTACTCTGGGGCCAACGTCCTGACTTTC CASSHGAGTDYSGANVLTF NA TRBJ2-6 NA TRBV4-1
TGCGCCAGCAGCCAGCTAGCGGAGCTAGATACGCAGTATTTT CASSQLAELDTQYF TRBD2 TRBJ2-3 NA TRBV4-3
TGTGCCAGCAGCTTAGATTCAGATACGCAGTATTTT CASSLDSDTQYF NA TRBJ2-3 NA TRBV7-9
TGTGCCAGCAGCCCGGACAGCCAAGAGACCCAGTACTTC CASSPDSQETQYF NA TRBJ2-5 NA TRBV5-5
TGTGCCAGCAGCGCTTCCACGGGATCTGAAGCTTTCTTT CASSASTGSEAFF NA TRBJ1-1 NA TRBV9
TGTGCCAGTAGTGGGGACAGCTCTAACTATGGCTACACCTTC CASSGDSSNYGYTF TRBD1 TRBJ1-2 NA TRBV19
TGTGCCAGTAGTATGTTGGGGGAGGGAGGCACTGAAGCTTTCTTT CASSMLGEGGTEAFF NA TRBJ1-1 NA TRBV19
TGTGCCAGCACCTTACTAGCGGGGAGCACAGATACGCAGTATTTT CASTLLAGSTDTQYF TRBD2 TRBJ2-3 NA TRBV27